The 7 T cell receptor beta chains below were found in one sample sequenced in a study of T cells in Graves' hyperthyroidism and ophthalmopathy. Authors of the study amplified TCR beta CDR3 regions from RNA transcripts. The HTBI primer set was used in a first-round RT-PCR of the TCR CDR3. From the multiplex PCR reads, TCRdb called clonotypes with MiXCR, one entry per CDR3 protein. This table has about 300,000 distinct CDR3 sequences, around 19% appearing once. Sequenced sample: blood. The source of these receptors is a man over 45 with Graves' ophthalmopathy.

The table lists this clonotype with many counts. V is TRBV7-2 and J is TRBJ1-1; D not certain. Germline V gene data show CDR1 as SGHTA and CDR2 as FQGNSA. Trimming removed 5 bases at V and 0 bases at J, with 22 bases between. The CDR3 runs 18 residues. The CDR3 nucleotides read TGTGCCAGCAGCCTCTCCCTCATTGAGCATGTCATGAACACTGAAGCTTTCTTT. Translated, it gives CASSLSLIEHVMNTEAFF.

The V gene is TRBV14, the J gene TRBJ2-1; unclear D gene. CDR1 is SGHDN and CDR2 is FVKESK in the germline V gene. This CDR3 is built from 11 residues. V lost 0 bases, J lost 12 bases, and 6 bases lay in between. DNA for the CDR3: TGTGCCAGCAGCCAAGAAGAAGGGCAGTTCTTC. Translated, it gives CASSQEEGQFF.

This clonotype was observed at least ten times. The chain couples TRBV6-2 or TRBV6-3 to TRBJ2-1, with D unresolved. CDR3 length: 13 residues. The V end lost 6 bases, the J end lost 0 bases, and 6 bases lay between the germline ends. The germline V gene encodes CDR1 MNHEY and CDR2 SVGEGT. The DNA for the CDR3 is TGTGCCAGCAGCGTGGTCTCCTACAATGAGCAGTTCTTC. Translating gives CASSVVSYNEQFF.

The chain carries TRBV28 and TRBJ2-7, with TRBD1 matching 8 bases. CDR3 length: 15 amino acids. Germline CDR1 MDHEN, CDR2 SYDVKM. Trimming took 3 bases from V and 3 from J; bases not matched to a gene: 7. The CDR3 sequence: CASSFQGQGIYEQYF. The CDR3 nucleotides read TGTGCCAGCAGTTTCCAAGGACAGGGAATCTACGAGCAGTACTTC. Full variable domain (missing parts from reference TRBV28 and TRBJ2-7): DVKVTQSSRYLVKRTGEKVFLECVQDMDHENMFWYRQDPGLGLRLIYFSYDVKMKEKGDIPEGYSVSREKKERFSLILESASTNQTSMYLCASSFQGQGIYEQYFGPGTRLTVT.

This chain links TRBV2 with TRBJ1-1; tentative D call: TRBD1 (5 bases). Trimming pared 2 bases from V and 10 bases from J, leaving 11 bases between. This CDR3 is 12 amino acids long. Germline CDR1 is SNHLY and CDR2 is FYNNEI. CDR3 bases: TGTGCCAGCAGTGAACAGGGCCGGGGAGCTTTCTTT. This encodes CASSEQGRGAFF.

This clonotype has a count of ten or more. The CDR3 DNA reads as TGTGCCAGCAGCTTAAGTTGGCAGGGCTATGGCTACACCTTC. It is translated as CASSLSWQGYGYTF. The chain joins TRBV7-2 to TRBJ1-2; D might be TRBD1 (5 bases). The CDR3 has 14 amino acids. The V gene lost 2 bases and the J gene lost 4 bases, with 11 bases spanning the gap. Germline loops: CDR1 SGHTA, CDR2 FQGNSA. The full variable domain, completed using reference TRBV7-2 and TRBJ1-2, is GAGVSQSPSNKVTEKGKDVELRCDPISGHTALYWYRQSLGQGLEFLIYFQGNSAPDKSGLPSDRFSAERTGGSVSTLTIQRTQQEDSAVYLCASSLSWQGYGYTFGSGTRLTVV.

This clonotype was counted a few times. The chain has TRBV6-1 and TRBJ1-5, with 10 bases identical to TRBD1. The CDR3 is 16 amino acids. Germline V gene lookup returns CDR1 MNHNS and CDR2 SASEGT. The J segment lost 4 bases and the V segment lost 1 base, leaving 4 bases of the junction unmatched. CDR3 in amino acids: CASSEGTGGRNQPQHF. The CDR3 DNA follows: TGTGCCAGCAGTGAAGGGACAGGGGGGAGGAATCAGCCCCAGCATTTT.